The present T cell receptor beta chain was sequenced within a study of glioma-infiltrating T cells (dated by TCRdb to 2016 to 2017). In terms of the full investigation: The study sequenced TCR alpha- and beta-chain repertoires from glioma tissue, from non-neoplastic brain tissue and from matched peripheral blood mononuclear cells. Three low-grade glioma patients, roughly eight primary glioblastoma patients, and three non-glioma patients who contributed non-neoplastic brain tissue made up the paired cohort. To measure divergence between tissue and blood T-cell populations, each tissue-infiltrating repertoire was compared with the peripheral blood repertoire of the same patient.

Including the terminal cysteine and phenylalanine, the CDR3 comprises 14 residues. The kept DNA is CDR3 alone, 42 bases in frame from the first base. The V end loses 3 bases and the J end loses 0 bases, and a stretch of 8 bases separates them. The germline V gene encodes CDR1 MNHEY and CDR2 SMNVEV (reference sequence). The iRepertoire nested amplicon-rescue multiplex PCR (arm-PCR) platform was used to amplify TCR alpha and beta CDR3 regions from RNA. The input for one-step reverse transcription and amplification was roughly 85-400 ng of either tissue mRNA or PBMC total RNA. Following bead purification, Illumina adapters were added through a secondary multiplex PCR, and the libraries were then gel-purified between 200 and 400 bp. Demultiplexing relied on internal 6-nucleotide barcodes carried by the libraries. Libraries were sequenced on an Illumina MiSeq with 2x220 or 2x250 nucleotide paired-end reads. On the study's bioinformatics: Paired reads were merged using FLASH 1.2.11 and aligned with BWA-MEM to the GRCh37 human genome, and TRA and TRB reads were then extracted. For V and J assignment, an IMGT-derived reference of cassette sequences and CDR3 motifs that included pseudogenes was used. Reads were translated in three frames, and productive CDR3s were defined as those with a C...FGXG motif and no stop codons. Clonotypes were defined as unique combinations of V-J cassette pair and CDR3 amino acid sequence. Reads were filtered by Hamming distance, thresholded by each sample's sequence error rate in mapped regions. The public reads were reprocessed in TCRdb via fastp at Q25 and MiXCR, keeping in-frame beta chains. Identical CDR3 protein sequences are pooled into one entry, listed with their most common genes and DNA. The V and J calls shown here were made by TCRdb, not taken from the authors' results. The sample table lists about 89,000 distinct CDR3 sequences, about a quarter of them with a count of one. The ten largest clones capture over 5% of the sample.

Overall study outcomes, separate from this receptor: Very few CDR3 sequences were shared between tissue and blood, attributed to high CDR3 diversity and limited sampling. In non-neoplastic patients, VJ-independent divergence between tissue and blood fell below expectation, whereas in all gliomas, and especially in low-grade gliomas, the divergence rose above expectation. Group comparisons were based on small numbers of patients: three non-neoplastic, three low-grade glioma and 7 to 9 glioblastoma patients.

This clonotype occurred many times. The antigen it recognizes is unknown. The sample holds no much larger clone one base away, and base qualities are not on file. Recombination linked TRBV27 to TRBJ1-1; TRBD1 is perhaps the D gene, given 5 matching bases. The TCR was taken from a human donor with low-grade glioma or glioblastoma, undergoing nonglioma brain surgery, or in good health (not recorded which). Sample: glioma tissue, nonneoplastic brain tissue, or PBMCs (not recorded which). The CDR3: CASSFNRMNTEAFF. The DNA sequence is given as TGTGCCAGCAGTTTCAACAGGATGAACACTGAAGCTTTCTTT.